A single sample is the source of the 14 T cell receptor beta chains below, sequenced in a study of cytomegalovirus exposure and HLA in healthy donors. PCR primers comprised 60 Vbeta and 13 Jbeta primers. TCRdb's copy holds only in-frame clones and misses some; the assay was immunoSEQ multiplex PCR. The sample holds around 210,000 clones, roughly 77% seen once. The sequenced sample was PBMCs. These receptors all stem from a male donor in good health and CMV-seropositive.

This clone came up a few times. The chain combines TRBV19 with TRBJ2-5, with 9 bases identical to TRBD2. Germline V gene data show CDR1 as LNHDA and CDR2 as SQIVND (reference sequence). V lost 4 bases to trimming and J lost 4 bases; unmatched junction nucleotides: 4. The CDR3 is made up of 14 amino acids. The CDR3 DNA is TGTGCCAGTAGTACTAGCGGGGTTCGAGAGACCCAGTACTTC. Amino acid sequence: CASSTSGVRETQYF.

V usage is TRBV20-1 and J usage is TRBJ2-5; D not certain. There are 11 residues in the CDR3. The germline gives CDR1 DFQATT, CDR2 SNEGSKA (reference sequence). Trimming took 6 bases from V and 6 from J, leaving 11 bases between them. CDR3 nucleotides: TGCAGTGCCCCCTCCGGTCAGACCCAGTACTTC. Its protein product is CSAPSGQTQYF.

Of note for this clone: This same CDR3 is encoded by further DNA sequences in the sample. The chain has TRBV7-3 and TRBJ2-1, with 9 bases lining up with TRBD1. V shed 4 bases, J shed 4 bases, and the junction held 5 bases outside the gene matches. The germline V gene has CDR1 SGHTA and CDR2 FQGTGA. The CDR3 length is 15 residues. CDR3 protein: CASSSGTGNYNEQFF. The CDR3 nucleotides read TGTGCCAGCAGCTCCGGGACAGGGAATTACAATGAGCAGTTCTTC.

The CDR3 coding sequence is TGTGCCAGCAGCTGGGGACAGGGGGATGAAAAACTGTTTTTT. This gives the protein CASSWGQGDEKLFF. V is TRBV11-2 and J is TRBJ1-4; 11 bases map to TRBD1. Germline V gives CDR1 SGHAT, CDR2 FQNNGV. V shed 4 bases and J 6 bases; nucleotides not matched to a gene: 1. This CDR3 is built from 14 residues.

On this clone: Other DNA variants within this sample encode the same CDR3. V usage is TRBV5-1 and J usage is TRBJ1-2; TRBD1 aligns across 7 bases. V dropped 4 bases and J dropped 7; count of bases not matched to a gene: 7. Germline V gives CDR1 SGHRS, CDR2 YFSETQ. This CDR3 region has 13 residues. The CDR3 loop is CASSPEGASGYTF. In nucleotides, the CDR3 is TGCGCCAGCAGCCCGGAGGGGGCCAGTGGCTACACCTTC.

The rearrangement joins TRBV6-5 to TRBJ2-1, with TRBD2 as a possible D gene (5 bases). Germline V gives CDR1 MNHEY, CDR2 SVGAGI. The CDR3 totals 15 residues. The V gene lost 0 bases and the J gene lost 0 bases, with 6 bases spanning the gap. The CDR3 here is CASSYSGNSYNEQFF. The CDR3 nucleotides read TGTGCCAGCAGTTACTCCGGGAACTCCTACAATGAGCAGTTCTTC.

To note about this clone: Within the sample, other DNA sequences also encode this same CDR3. CDR3 protein: CASSPLAGGNTGELFF. The DNA of the CDR3 is TGTGCCAGCAGCCCTCTAGCGGGGGGGAACACCGGGGAGCTGTTTTTT. This chain connects TRBV9 to TRBJ2-2, with TRBD2 identical over 11 bases. From germline, CDR1 is SGDLS and CDR2 YYNGEE. After removal of 4 bases from V and 1 base from J, the junction contained 3 bases not matched to a gene. This CDR3 is 16 amino acids long.

The V call is TRBV30, the J call TRBJ1-2, with a weak D call TRBD1 (6 bases). Germline values: CDR1 GTSNPN, CDR2 SVGIG (reference sequence). V lost 0 bases to trimming and J lost 4 bases, with 9 bases between them. The CDR3 loop spans 13 amino acids. CDR3 in amino acids: CAWSVQGSYGYTF. The DNA for the CDR3 is TGTGCCTGGAGTGTACAGGGCTCCTATGGCTACACCTTC.

V is TRBV5-4 and J is TRBJ2-7; 12 bases align to TRBD2. CDR3 length: 16 amino acids. The V gene end was trimmed by 4 bases and the J gene end by 0 bases; junction bases not matched to a gene: 5. CDR1 and CDR2 (germline): SGHNT, YYREEE (reference sequence). CDR3 loop: CASSPRLAGASYEQYF. The CDR3 DNA follows: TGTGCCAGCAGCCCCCGACTAGCGGGGGCCTCCTACGAGCAGTACTTC.

The rearrangement links TRBV5-8 to TRBJ2-1; a possible D gene is TRBD2 (6 bases). The V and J ends lost 4 bases and 0 bases respectively, with 23 bases between them. The CDR3 is 19 residues long. CDR1 is SGHTS and CDR2 is YDEGEE in the germline V gene. The chain's CDR3 is CASSPVLGRLYSSYNEQFF. The DNA of the CDR3 is TGTGCCAGCAGCCCCGTCCTCGGGAGACTATATAGCTCCTACAATGAGCAGTTCTTC.

This clone was counted between two and nine times. The CDR3 here is CASSYSGSGEQYF. As DNA, the CDR3 is TGTGCCAGCAGCTACAGCGGGAGTGGCGAGCAGTACTTC. V usage is TRBV7-2 and J usage is TRBJ2-7, with 8 positions matching TRBD2. This CDR3 is built from 13 residues. V lost 4 bases to trimming and J lost 6 bases; unmatched junction nucleotides: 5. Germline CDR1 is SGHTA and CDR2 is FQGNSA.

This sequence joins TRBV23-1 and TRBJ2-7; 8 positions match TRBD1. TRBV23-1 belongs to the ORF category, with a function that is uncertain. The CDR3 is 16 residues long. V lost 6 bases and J lost 0; bases outside the gene matches: 10. DNA for the CDR3: TGCGCCAGCAGACCTACTACAGGGGGACGCTCCTACGAGCAGTACTTC. It encodes CASRPTTGGRSYEQYF.

The chain recombines TRBV28 with TRBJ1-5; tentative D call: TRBD1 (6 bases). This CDR3 has 15 amino acids. Trimming took 5 bases from V and 2 from J, leaving 13 bases between them. In germline, CDR1 is MDHEN, CDR2 SYDVKM. The CDR3 nucleotides read TGTGCCAGCAGTGCCTCGACAGGCCGCAATCAGCCCCAGCATTTT. Protein sequence: CASSASTGRNQPQHF.

This clone was observed a handful of times. This sequence joins TRBV18 and TRBJ1-1; unclear D gene. The CDR3 consists of 13 residues. The V end was cut by 3 bases, the J end by 5 bases, with 10 bases between. Germline V gives CDR1 KGHSH, CDR2 LQKENI. The CDR3 here is CASSPPERTEAFF. In DNA form, the CDR3 reads TGTGCCAGCTCACCCCCCGAGCGGACTGAAGCTTTCTTT.